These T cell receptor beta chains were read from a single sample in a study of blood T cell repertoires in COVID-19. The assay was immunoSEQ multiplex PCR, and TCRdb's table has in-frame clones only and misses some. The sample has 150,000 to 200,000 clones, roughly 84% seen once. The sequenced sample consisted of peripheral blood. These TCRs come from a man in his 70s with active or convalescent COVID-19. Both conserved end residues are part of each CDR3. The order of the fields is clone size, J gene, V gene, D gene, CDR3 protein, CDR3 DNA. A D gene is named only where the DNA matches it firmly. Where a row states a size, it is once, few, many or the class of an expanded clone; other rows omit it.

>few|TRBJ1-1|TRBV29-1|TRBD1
CSVRTGGLGDTEAFF
TGCAGCGTTAGGACAGGGGGTCTCGGCGACACTGAAGCTTTCTTT
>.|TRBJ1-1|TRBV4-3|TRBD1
CASSQADRANTEAFF
TGCGCCAGCAGCCAAGCCGACAGGGCGAACACTGAAGCTTTCTTT
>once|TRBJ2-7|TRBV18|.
CASSPPSGERSYEQYF
TGTGCCAGCTCACCACCATCGGGTGAGAGGTCCTACGAGCAGTACTTC
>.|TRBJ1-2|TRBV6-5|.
CASTRWTESDYGYTF
TGTGCCAGCACCCGATGGACAGAATCGGACTATGGCTACACCTTC
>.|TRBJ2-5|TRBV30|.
CAWSGIKFLGTQYF
TGTGCCTGGAGTGGAATCAAATTCCTAGGGACCCAGTACTTC
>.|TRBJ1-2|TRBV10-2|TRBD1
CASRKLQGASNYGYTF
TGCGCCAGCAGGAAACTACAGGGGGCGTCTAACTATGGCTACACCTTC
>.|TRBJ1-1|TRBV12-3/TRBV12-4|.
CASRATGGTEAFF
TGTGCCAGCAGGGCGACAGGAGGTACTGAAGCTTTCTTT
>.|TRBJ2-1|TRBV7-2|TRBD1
CASSLTTGSYNEQFF
TGTGCCAGCAGCTTAACGACAGGGTCCTACAATGAGCAGTTCTTC
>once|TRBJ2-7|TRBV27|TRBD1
CASNRMGQGLYEQYF
TGTGCCAGCAATAGAATGGGACAGGGCTTGTACGAGCAGTACTTC
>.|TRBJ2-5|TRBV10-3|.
CAVAGPGETQYF
TGTGCCGTTGCGGGGCCCGGGGAGACCCAGTACTTC
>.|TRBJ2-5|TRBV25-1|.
CASSMRETQYF
TGTGCCAGCAGTATGAGAGAGACCCAGTACTTC
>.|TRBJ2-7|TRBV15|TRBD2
CATSREVAAGVSYEQYF
TGTGCCACCAGCAGAGAGGTTGCAGCGGGAGTTTCCTACGAGCAGTACTTC
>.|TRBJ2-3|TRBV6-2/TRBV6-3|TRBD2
CASSSPGLAGRTDTQYF
TGTGCCAGCAGCTCGCCCGGACTAGCGGGGCGCACAGATACGCAGTATTTT
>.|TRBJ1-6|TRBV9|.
CASSVLLTGSSYNSPLHF
TGTGCCAGCAGCGTCCTTTTGACAGGAAGCTCCTATAATTCACCCCTCCACTTT
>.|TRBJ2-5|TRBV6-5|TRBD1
CASSSDRAPETQYF
TGTGCCAGCAGCTCTGACAGGGCCCCAGAGACCCAGTACTTC
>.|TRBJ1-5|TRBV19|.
CATNLRNQPQHF
TGTGCCACCAACCTACGGAATCAGCCCCAGCATTTT
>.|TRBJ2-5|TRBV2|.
CASSEVPGILQTQYF
TGTGCCAGCAGTGAAGTCCCGGGTATCTTGCAGACCCAGTACTTC
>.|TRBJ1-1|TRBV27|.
CASSWARNTEAFF
TGTGCCAGCAGTTGGGCGAGAAACACTGAAGCTTTCTTT
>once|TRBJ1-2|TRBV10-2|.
CASKPQGNYGYTF
TGCGCCAGCAAACCCCAGGGGAACTATGGCTACACCTTC
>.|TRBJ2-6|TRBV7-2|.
CASSLVGGYLSGANVLTF
TGTGCCAGCAGCTTAGTTGGCGGTTACCTCTCTGGGGCCAACGTCCTGACTTTC
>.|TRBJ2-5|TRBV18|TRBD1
CASSPTGGGLETQYF
TGTGCCAGCTCGCCAACAGGGGGCGGATTAGAGACCCAGTACTTC
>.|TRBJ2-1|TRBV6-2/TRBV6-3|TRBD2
CASSSARLAGEGGEQFF
TGTGCCAGCAGTTCCGCCCGTCTAGCGGGGGAAGGGGGTGAGCAGTTCTTC
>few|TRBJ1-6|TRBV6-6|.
CASTNIRPSYNSPLHF
TGTGCCAGCACTAATATCCGTCCCTCCTATAATTCACCCCTCCACTTT